Detailed here is one T cell receptor beta chain. The data are from a study of technical replicates of blood from several donors. CDR1 and CDR2 from the germline V gene are SGDLS and YYNGEE. The V and J ends lost 0 bases and 1 base respectively, with 7 bases between them. The CDR3 consists of 14 residues. Libraries were prepared by immunoSEQ multiplex PCR; TCRdb keeps only in-frame clonotypes and omits some of them. The data hold tens of thousands of clones, with over 90% observed a single time. This clonotype was obtained from a human donor in good health. Specimen: T cells isolated from PBMCs. The rearrangement links TRBV9 to TRBJ1-1; D is unclear. CDR3 protein: CASSVGAGNTEAFF. The CDR3 DNA sequence: TGTGCCAGCAGCGTAGGAGCTGGGAACACTGAAGCTTTCTTT. The whole variable domain, filled in from reference TRBV9 and TRBJ1-1, reads DSGVTQTPKHLITATGQRVTLRCSPRSGDLSVYWYQQSLDQGLQFLIQYYNGEERAKGNILERFSAQQFPDLHSELNLSSLELGDSALYFCASSVGAGNTEAFFGQGTRLTVV.